One sample yielded the 26 T cell receptor beta chains listed below, sequenced in a study of blood T cell repertoires in COVID-19. Data came from immunoSEQ multiplex PCR; TCRdb stores just in-frame clones and leaves some out. This sample has more than 300,000 clones, with around 87% found just once. The specimen sequenced was PBMCs or T cells enriched from blood (not recorded which). The source is a man aged 35 to 55 in a cohort exposed to, infected with or recovered from COVID-19 (not recorded which).

V gene TRBV25-1 combines with J gene TRBJ2-7; perhaps TRBD1 as D (6 bases). Trimming removed 4 bases from V and 1 base from J, with 17 bases in between. The CDR3 has 16 residues. Germline CDR1 reads MGHDK; CDR2 reads SYGVNS. The chain's CDR3 is CASSGWVGGASYEQYF. The CDR3 DNA follows: TGTGCCAGCAGTGGATGGGTAGGGGGTGCATCCTACGAGCAGTACTTC.

There are a few counts of this clone. This chain connects TRBV6-4 to TRBJ2-7; 12 bases agree with TRBD2. The junction had 6 bases not matched to a gene; V was cut back by 6 bases and J by 6 bases. This CDR3 comprises 14 residues. Germline V lookup: CDR1 MRHNA, CDR2 SNTAGT. The CDR3 bases are TGTGCCAGCAGCGAGACTAGCGGGAGCTCCGAGCAGTACTTC. The encoded protein is CASSETSGSSEQYF.

The chain links TRBV28 to TRBJ1-5; no clear D gene. Trimming cost V 6 bases and J 0 bases, with 18 bases left between them. Germline lookup yields CDR1 MDHEN and CDR2 SYDVKM. This CDR3 contains 17 residues. The CDR3 DNA follows: TGTGCCAGCAGGATACCGGGATCACTCTATAGCAATCAGCCCCAGCATTTT. Its translation: CASRIPGSLYSNQPQHF.

V is TRBV30 and J is TRBJ1-6; a possible D gene is TRBD1 (5 bases). The germline CDR1 and CDR2 sequences are GTSNPN and SVGIG (reference sequence). The CDR3 sequence is 14 residues long. Between the trimmed V and J ends, which lost 8 bases and 7 bases, there was a span of 18 bases. DNA of the CDR3: TGTGCCAAGAAGGCGGGACCGACGAATTCACCCCTCCACTTT. It specifies CAKKAGPTNSPLHF.

The CDR3 reads CASSPGGAGTGADYGYTF. The CDR3 bases are TGTGCCAGCTCACCAGGGGGTGCCGGGACAGGGGCCGACTATGGCTACACCTTC. V gene TRBV18 combines with J gene TRBJ1-2; 10 nucleotides agree with TRBD1. Germline trimming cut 2 bases from V and 3 bases from J; bases unmatched to any gene: 12. The CDR3 runs 18 residues. Germline assignment: CDR1 KGHSH and CDR2 LQKENI.

Remarks on this clone: The sample contains more than one DNA sequence encoding this CDR3. The chain carries TRBV11-2 and TRBJ1-1; 11 bases fit TRBD1. The J segment lost 5 bases and the V segment lost 4 bases, leaving 3 bases of the junction unmatched. This CDR3 spans 14 amino acids. Looked up from germline, CDR1 is SGHAT and CDR2 is FQNNGV. The CDR3, as DNA: TGTGCCAGCAGCTCGGACAGGGGGCGGACTGAAGCTTTCTTT. This gives the protein CASSSDRGRTEAFF.

This clone was recorded once. A junction end diverges from the germline sequence, so it may reflect a read error. The chain links TRBV15 to TRBJ2-5; no firm D call. The CDR3 loop spans 14 amino acids. CDR1 and CDR2 from the germline V gene are LNHNV and YYDKDF (reference sequence). The CDR3 is CATGRGGSPETQYF. DNA for the CDR3: TGTGCCACCGGCAGAGGTGGTAGCCCAGAGACCCAGTACTTC.

The rearrangement uses TRBV29-1 and TRBJ2-1; weak D call: TRBD2 (5 bases). Trimming cost V 2 bases and J 8 bases, with 7 bases left between them. The CDR3 is 11 amino acids. CDR1 is SQVTM and CDR2 is ANQGSEA in the germline V gene. In DNA form, the CDR3 reads TGCAGCGTTGAACTAGCTCATGAGCAGTTCTTC. Translating it yields CSVELAHEQFF.

The V and J genes are TRBV14 and TRBJ2-7; 7 bases agree with TRBD2. Germline V lookup: CDR1 SGHDN, CDR2 FVKESK. Unmatched junction bases numbered 9, after V lost 0 bases and J lost 4 bases. The CDR3 sequence is 16 residues long. CDR3 DNA sequence: TGTGCCAGCAGCCAAGAACCCGGGGGAGGGCCGTACGAGCAGTACTTC. As protein: CASSQEPGGGPYEQYF.

Only a few counts were recorded for this clone. The sample carries other DNA sequences with the same CDR3. The gene calls are TRBV7-9 and TRBJ2-7; possible D gene TRBD2, 6 bases. The CDR3 covers 13 residues. Trimming shortened V by 5 bases and J by 0 bases, and 8 bases separated the two germline ends. CDR1 and CDR2 from the germline V gene are SEHNR and FQNEAQ (reference sequence). The CDR3 loop is CASSPTSSYEQYF. Here the CDR3 DNA reads TGTGCCAGCAGCCCGACTAGCTCCTACGAGCAGTACTTC.

V and J are TRBV5-8 and TRBJ2-3; possible D gene TRBD2, 7 bases. Per the germline V gene, CDR1 is SGHTS and CDR2 is YDEGEE. The CDR3 has 13 amino acids. The CDR3 reads CAGRGRGTDTQYF. The CDR3 bases are TGTGCAGGAAGGGGGAGGGGAACAGATACGCAGTATTTT.

This clone was detected once. The rearrangement links TRBV19 to TRBJ2-7; 8 bases are shared with TRBD2. V lost 5 bases, J lost 6 bases, and 12 bases stayed unmatched. The germline V gene has CDR1 LNHDA and CDR2 SQIVND (reference sequence). The CDR3 runs 15 residues. CDR3: CASSLDSGRAREQYF. CDR3 nucleotides: TGTGCCAGTAGTCTGGATTCCGGGAGGGCCCGCGAGCAGTACTTC.

V gene TRBV3-1 (or the pseudogene TRBV3-2) combines with J gene TRBJ2-2, with D unresolved. The CDR3 totals 12 residues. Trimming took 4 bases from V and 7 from J, leaving 7 bases between them. CDR1 is LGHDT, CDR2 YNNKEL, per germline (reference sequence). CDR3 coding DNA: TGTGCCAGCAGCCTTAGCATCGGGGAGCTGTTTTTT. Residues: CASSLSIGELFF.

The V gene is TRBV10-1, the J gene TRBJ1-4; D not certain. CDR1 and CDR2 (germline): WNHNN, SYGVQD (reference sequence). CDR3 length: 15 amino acids. The CDR3 DNA reads as TGCCCCCGGCCTGGAGGCGTTGCAACTAATGAAAAACTGTTTTTT. This translates into CPRPGGVATNEKLFF.

The chain has TRBV29-1 and TRBJ1-5; TRBD1 is a possible D gene (6 bases). Germline CDR1 reads SQVTM; CDR2 reads ANQGSEA. With 4 bases removed from V and 3 bases from J, the gap between germline ends came to 10 bases. CDR3 size: 13 residues. CDR3 sequence: CSVVGDNNQPQHF. Written as DNA, the CDR3 is TGCAGCGTTGTTGGGGACAACAATCAGCCCCAGCATTTT.

The chain carries TRBV6-5 and TRBJ1-2; 8 bases agree with TRBD1. The CDR3 sequence is 13 residues long. From germline, CDR1 is MNHEY and CDR2 SVGAGI. J lost 2 bases, V lost 7 bases, and 3 bases had no gene match. The CDR3 protein is CASNTGGNYGYTF. The CDR3 DNA follows: TGTGCCAGCAACACAGGGGGGAACTATGGCTACACCTTC.

The chain employs TRBV6-5 and TRBJ2-1; D is unclear. This CDR3 region has 13 residues. V was clipped by 6 bases and J by 5 bases, with 11 bases between them. CDR1 MNHEY and CDR2 SVGAGI come from the germline V gene. The CDR3 is CASSPHTNNEQFF. The CDR3 DNA follows: TGTGCCAGCAGCCCCCATACAAACAATGAGCAGTTCTTC.

This chain connects TRBV2 to TRBJ2-1; 7 nucleotides agree with TRBD2. The trim removed 6 bases at V and 8 bases at J, leaving 7 bases unmatched. Per germline, CDR1 SNHLY and CDR2 FYNNEI. The CDR3 extends over 13 amino acids. The CDR3 reads CASRASGGDEQFF. The CDR3 DNA sequence: TGTGCCAGCAGGGCTAGCGGTGGGGATGAGCAGTTCTTC. Looking up the rest from reference TRBV2 and TRBJ2-1 gives the full variable domain: EPEVTQTPSHQVTQMGQEVILRCVPISNHLYFYWYRQILGQKVEFLVSFYNNEISEKSEIFDDQFSVERPDGSNFTLKIRSTKLEDSAMYFCASRASGGDEQFFGPGTRLTVL.

V gene TRBV6-1 combines with J gene TRBJ1-1, with D possibly matching TRBD1 (5 bases). The V gene's germline CDR1 is MNHNS and CDR2 SASEGT. V lost 2 bases and J lost 5, with 15 bases in between. The CDR3 length is 15 residues. The CDR3 region has the DNA TGTGCCAGCAGTGAATCCGACAGTGCGGGGACTGAAGCTTTCTTT. Translated: CASSESDSAGTEAFF.

The V and J genes are TRBV7-9 and TRBJ2-7; 8 bases line up with TRBD1. Germline CDR1 reads SEHNR; CDR2 reads FQNEAQ (reference sequence). Unmatched junction bases numbered 9, after V lost 6 bases and J lost 5 bases. The CDR3 totals 14 residues. The DNA for the CDR3 is TGTGCCAGCAGTCTTTCAGGGGGCAGGGACGAGCAGTACTTC. It is translated as CASSLSGGRDEQYF.

This clone has only a few counts. This chain joins TRBV29-1 and TRBJ1-1; a possible D gene is TRBD1 (6 bases). The CDR3 loop spans 11 amino acids. V dropped 6 bases and J dropped 6 bases, with 11 bases sitting between them. Germline-derived CDR1 and CDR2 are SQVTM and ANQGSEA. The DNA for the CDR3 is TGCAGCGTCGCGCCAGGGGCTGAAGCTTTCTTT. Amino acids: CSVAPGAEAFF.

J is TRBJ1-2 and V is TRBV5-1; 7 bases match TRBD1. From germline, CDR1 is SGHRS and CDR2 YFSETQ. Trimming cost V 6 bases and J 7 bases; bases outside gene matches: 9. The CDR3 covers 13 residues. CDR3 bases: TGCGCCAGCACCGAAACAGGGGCTAGTGGCTACACCTTC. Protein product: CASTETGASGYTF.

V usage is TRBV5-1 and J usage is TRBJ2-7; TRBD2 agrees at 11 bases. The CDR3 spans 16 residues. With V trimmed by 4 bases and J by 7 bases, 13 bases remained unmatched. Germline V CDR1 and CDR2: SGHRS, YFSETQ. In DNA form, the CDR3 reads TGCGCCAGCAGCCCTGGTGGTAGCGGGAGGGCCAGAGAGCAGTACTTC. Protein: CASSPGGSGRAREQYF.

V is TRBV28 and J is TRBJ2-3, with D possibly being TRBD2 (7 bases). The V end was cut by 2 bases, the J end by 4 bases, with 13 bases between. Germline V CDR1 and CDR2: MDHEN, SYDVKM. This CDR3 is 15 amino acids long. As DNA, the CDR3 is TGTGCCAGCAGTTTACGAGGGGGGGGCCCAGATACGCAGTATTTT. Its translation: CASSLRGGGPDTQYF.

Only one count was recorded for this clone. The chain uses TRBV7-9 and TRBJ1-1; D uncertain. Germline values: CDR1 SEHNR, CDR2 FQNEAQ (reference sequence). Trimming stripped 3 bases from V and 1 base from J, with 12 bases between. This CDR3 is 15 amino acids long. The CDR3 DNA reads as TGTGCCAGCAGCTTCGGCGGGAGCACGAACACTGAAGCTTTCTTT. It translates to CASSFGGSTNTEAFF.

V and J are TRBV7-3 and TRBJ1-1; D might be TRBD1 (5 bases). The CDR3 is made up of 14 amino acids. CDR1 is SGHTA and CDR2 is FQGTGA in the germline V gene. V was cut by 5 bases and J by 0 bases, with 10 bases left in between. The CDR3 is CASSPTDMNTEAFF. The CDR3 DNA is TGTGCCAGCAGCCCCACGGACATGAACACTGAAGCTTTCTTT.